One and the same sample provided the 31 T cell receptor beta chains below, sequenced in a study of shared clonotypes between healthy human individuals. The method was immunoSEQ multiplex PCR; TCRdb's version includes in-frame clones alone and lacks a portion of them. The sample includes 450,000 to 500,000 clones, approximately 82% of them seen just once. Sequenced input: PBMCs. The receptor source for this set is a woman between 35 and 50 years old in good health. Some clones in this sample may be carry-over from other donors' samples.

The rearrangement links TRBV7-2 to TRBJ1-2; 9 bases are a match to TRBD1. The trim removed 7 bases at V and 1 base at J, leaving 13 bases unmatched. This CDR3 comprises 17 residues. The germline gives CDR1 SGHTA, CDR2 FQGNSA. CDR3 nucleotide sequence: TGTGCCAGCACCGATAGGCCTGGACAGGGGATTAACTATGGCTACACCTTC. Encoded protein: CASTDRPGQGINYGYTF.

This clone occurred once. V and J are TRBV27 and TRBJ2-1; D perhaps matches TRBD1 (6 bases). V was clipped by 4 bases and J by 0 bases, with 10 bases between them. The CDR3 totals 15 residues. Looked up from germline, CDR1 is MNHEY and CDR2 is SMNVEV (reference sequence). The CDR3 loop reads CASSSTGSSYNEQFF. CDR3 DNA: TGTGCCAGCAGTTCAACAGGGAGCTCCTACAATGAGCAGTTCTTC.

The CDR3: CASSGHLPGGELFF. The CDR3 bases are TGTGCCAGCAGTGGACATTTACCGGGCGGGGAGCTGTTTTTT. This chain links TRBV2 with TRBJ2-2, with D unresolved. The CDR3 is made up of 14 amino acids. Germline CDR1 is SNHLY and CDR2 is FYNNEI. Trimming removed 4 bases at V and 7 bases at J, with 13 bases between.

This sequence joins TRBV18 and TRBJ2-5; the D gene is possibly TRBD1 (6 bases). The V end lost 2 bases, the J end lost 3 bases, and 13 bases lay between the germline ends. The CDR3 has 15 residues. Germline loops: CDR1 KGHSH, CDR2 LQKENI. Written as DNA, the CDR3 is TGTGCCAGCTCACCAAATCAGGGGCAAGAAGAGACCCAGTACTTC. Protein sequence: CASSPNQGQEETQYF.

DNA for the CDR3: TGTGCCAGTAGTCACGGGGGGGGGTTCGGCAATCAGCCCCAGCATTTT. Translating gives CASSHGGGFGNQPQHF. The chain joins TRBV19 to TRBJ1-5; D is perhaps TRBD1 (5 bases). Looked up from germline, CDR1 is LNHDA and CDR2 is SQIVND (reference sequence). The CDR3 consists of 16 residues. With 5 bases removed from V and 2 bases from J, the gap between germline ends came to 16 bases.

The chain joins TRBV5-6 to TRBJ2-5, with a possible D match to TRBD2 (5 bases). V dropped 0 bases and J dropped 2 bases, with 14 bases sitting between them. The CDR3 is 16 amino acids. The V gene's germline CDR1 is SGHDT and CDR2 YYEEEE. The CDR3 DNA follows: TGTGCCAGCAGCTTGGGCCCGGGAAGTGTACAAGAGACCCAGTACTTC. The encoded protein is CASSLGPGSVQETQYF.

The rearrangement links TRBV27 to TRBJ2-5; D perhaps matches TRBD2 (6 bases). The CDR3 totals 16 residues. The V gene lost 2 bases and the J gene lost 5 bases, with 18 bases spanning the gap. Germline V lookup: CDR1 MNHEY, CDR2 SMNVEV (reference sequence). CDR3 sequence reads: CASSLIAGLSGETQYF. CDR3 nucleotide sequence: TGTGCCAGCAGTTTAATCGCCGGTTTAAGCGGGGAGACCCAGTACTTC.

The chain carries TRBV2 and TRBJ2-3; weak D call: TRBD1 (5 bases). CDR3 size: 13 residues. Trimming took off 7 bases at V and 3 bases at J, with 11 bases between the two ends. Germline values: CDR1 SNHLY, CDR2 FYNNEI. CDR3 coding DNA: TGTGCCAGCACAGGGTTGCAGACAGATACGCAGTATTTT. Encoded protein: CASTGLQTDTQYF.

This sequence joins TRBV11-3 and TRBJ1-2, with unresolved D. The germline V gene encodes CDR1 SGHNT and CDR2 YENEEA. V lost 2 bases and J 7 bases, leaving 20 bases between the germline ends. CDR3 length: 16 residues. This chain's CDR3 is CASSLTPPAAPGGYTF. In nucleotides, the CDR3 is TGTGCCAGCAGCTTAACTCCCCCGGCAGCTCCCGGTGGCTACACCTTC.

V usage is TRBV19 and J usage is TRBJ1-3, with TRBD1 as a possible D gene (6 bases). The CDR3 has 12 residues. V was clipped by 10 bases and J by 7 bases, with 14 bases between them. Germline-derived CDR1 and CDR2 are LNHDA and SQIVND (reference sequence). CDR3 bases: TGTGCCACTCCCACGGGGGCGAACACCATATATTTT. Residues: CATPTGANTIYF. Variable domain in full (rest from reference TRBV19 and TRBJ1-3): DGGITQSPKYLFRKEGQNVTLSCEQNLNHDAMYWYRQDPGQGLRLIYYSQIVNDFQKGDIAEGYSVSREKKESFPLTVTSAQKNPTAFYLCATPTGANTIYFGEGSWLTVV.

Here the CDR3 DNA reads TGTGCCAGCAAGAGGTCAAGCGCCTACAATGAGCAGTTCTTC. The encoded protein is CASKRSSAYNEQFF. The chain employs TRBV9 and TRBJ2-1; D uncertain. The CDR3 is 14 residues long. CDR1 is SGDLS and CDR2 is YYNGEE in the germline V gene. The ends were cut back, 6 bases at V and 2 bases at J, with 12 bases in the middle. Combining the CDR3 with reference TRBV9 and TRBJ2-1 gives the whole variable domain DSGVTQTPKHLITATGQRVTLRCSPRSGDLSVYWYQQSLDQGLQFLIQYYNGEERAKGNILERFSAQQFPDLHSELNLSSLELGDSALYFCASKRSSAYNEQFFGPGTRLTVL.

To note about this clone: The same CDR3 can be traced to other DNA sequences in this sample. The chain combines TRBV9 with TRBJ2-5; 9 nucleotides align to TRBD2. The CDR3 sequence is 14 residues long. The J segment lost 5 bases and the V segment lost 0 bases, leaving 2 bases of the junction unmatched. CDR1 is SGDLS and CDR2 is YYNGEE in the germline V gene. This CDR3 is CASSVGGREETQYF. CDR3 DNA: TGTGCCAGCAGCGTAGGCGGGAGGGAGGAGACCCAGTACTTC.

The chain joins TRBV19 to TRBJ2-3, with D possibly being TRBD2 (5 bases). The CDR3 contains 13 residues. Germline CDR1 LNHDA, CDR2 SQIVND (reference sequence). V was pared by 4 bases and J by 5 bases, with 10 bases between. This CDR3 reads CASSTGMKDTQYF. CDR3 nucleotide sequence: TGTGCCAGTAGTACCGGGATGAAAGATACGCAGTATTTT.

Many counts were recorded for this clone. The genes are TRBV5-4 and TRBJ1-1; D not certain. The V gene's germline CDR1 is SGHNT and CDR2 YYREEE (reference sequence). The CDR3 loop spans 16 amino acids. Trimming took off 2 bases at V and 0 bases at J, with 14 bases between the two ends. The CDR3, as DNA: TGTGCCAGCAGCTTCGAGGTAGATAAAATGAACACTGAAGCTTTCTTT. This encodes CASSFEVDKMNTEAFF.

The chain couples TRBV10-1 to TRBJ2-1, with D possibly being TRBD1 (6 bases). The CDR3 covers 15 residues. CDR1 and CDR2 (germline): WNHNN, SYGVQD (reference sequence). Trimming stripped 5 bases from V and 0 bases from J, with 11 bases between. The CDR3 spells CASSPGDRSYNEQFF. The CDR3 nucleotides read TGCGCCAGCAGTCCAGGGGACCGCTCCTACAATGAGCAGTTCTTC.

V usage is TRBV2 and J usage is TRBJ2-2; no clear D. V was clipped by 7 bases and J by 1 base, with 7 bases between them. The CDR3 is made up of 13 amino acids. Germline V gene data show CDR1 as SNHLY and CDR2 as FYNNEI. CDR3 sequence reads: CASKRENTGELFF. CDR3 sequence (DNA): TGTGCCAGCAAGAGAGAGAACACCGGGGAGCTGTTTTTT.

As for this clone: The sample carries other DNA sequences with the same CDR3. This chain joins TRBV5-1 and TRBJ2-7; D perhaps matches TRBD1 (5 bases). CDR3 size: 13 residues. V lost 1 base and J lost 3, with 8 bases in between. The germline V gene has CDR1 SGHRS and CDR2 YFSETQ. Here the CDR3 reads CASSLRTGYEQYF. CDR3 bases: TGCGCCAGCAGCTTGCGAACAGGCTACGAGCAGTACTTC.

The V call is TRBV7-3, the J call TRBJ2-5, with D perhaps TRBD1 (6 bases). The CDR3 is made up of 16 amino acids. CDR1 is SGHTA, CDR2 FQGTGA, per germline. V shed 1 base and J shed 6 bases, with 18 bases lying between them. CDR3 nucleotide sequence: TGTGCCAGCAGCTTAAGGGTCCGGTCTTGGGGGCAGACCCAGTACTTC. Translating gives CASSLRVRSWGQTQYF.

The chain combines TRBV6-6 with TRBJ2-2; 8 bases fit TRBD1. Unmatched junction bases numbered 8, after V lost 7 bases and J lost 7 bases. CDR3 size: 14 residues. Germline V gene lookup returns CDR1 MNHNY and CDR2 SVGAGI (reference sequence). CDR3 sequence: CASTPDRASGELFF. CDR3 sequence (DNA): TGTGCCAGCACCCCGGACAGGGCCAGCGGGGAGCTGTTTTTT.

V usage is TRBV7-2 and J usage is TRBJ2-7; D possibly corresponds to TRBD2 (6 bases). V shed 5 bases and J shed 3 bases, with 14 bases lying between them. Germline V lookup: CDR1 SGHTA, CDR2 FQGNSA. This CDR3 spans 14 amino acids. CDR3 in DNA: TGTGCCAGCAGCCTAAGTCTGGGGGGCTACGAGCAGTACTTC. Translation: CASSLSLGGYEQYF.

The V call is TRBV7-4, the J call TRBJ1-1, with D unresolved. Germline V lookup: CDR1 SGHVT, CDR2 SQSDAQ. The CDR3 covers 14 residues. V was cut by 3 bases and J by 0 bases, with 8 bases left in between. The CDR3 loop is CASSFGMLNTEAFF. DNA of the CDR3: TGTGCCAGCAGCTTCGGGATGTTGAACACTGAAGCTTTCTTT.

J is TRBJ1-6 and V is TRBV5-6; D gene ambiguous. CDR1 SGHDT and CDR2 YYEEEE come from the germline V gene. With 0 bases removed from V and 8 bases from J, the gap between germline ends came to 9 bases. The CDR3 length is 14 residues. The CDR3 nucleotides are TGTGCCAGCAGCTTGGTAATGGGAGATTCACCCCTCCACTTT. Protein sequence: CASSLVMGDSPLHF. Full variable domain (rest looked up from reference TRBV5-6 and TRBJ1-6): DAGVTQSPTHLIKTRGQQVTLRCSPKSGHDTVSWYQQALGQGPQFIFQYYEEEERQRGNFPDRFSGHQFPNYSSELNVNALLLGDSALYLCASSLVMGDSPLHFGNGTRLTVT.

The chain links TRBV19 to TRBJ2-3, with TRBD2 identical over 8 bases. Germline V gene lookup returns CDR1 LNHDA and CDR2 SQIVND (reference sequence). This CDR3 region has 16 residues. The V segment lost 8 bases and the J segment 4 bases; nucleotides outside the gene matches: 14. CDR3 bases: TGTGCCAGTGGCTGGAGGGCGGGAGGAATCGCAGATACGCAGTATTTT. It codes for CASGWRAGGIADTQYF.

This sequence joins TRBV28 and TRBJ2-7, with TRBD1 as a possible D gene (6 bases). Germline CDR1 and CDR2: MDHEN and SYDVKM. Trimming pared 4 bases from V and 4 bases from J, leaving 14 bases between. There are 14 residues in the CDR3. The CDR3 reads CASSSPGTIYEQYF. For the CDR3, the DNA is TGTGCCAGCAGTTCCCCCGGGACAATATACGAGCAGTACTTC.

CDR3 DNA: TGTGCCAGCAGCCCGGGTGGGCGGGAGGGCCTAGATACGCAGTATTTT. Translation gives CASSPGGREGLDTQYF. The chain has TRBV4-2 and TRBJ2-3; 9 nucleotides agree with TRBD2. The CDR3 runs to 16 residues. V gave up 4 bases and J gave up 5 bases; unmatched junction bases: 10. CDR1 and CDR2 (germline): LGHNA, YNFKEQ.

J is TRBJ1-1 and V is TRBV6-1; D is undetermined. V dropped 5 bases and J dropped 3 bases, with 13 bases sitting between them. This CDR3 spans 14 amino acids. CDR1 and CDR2 from the germline V gene are MNHNS and SASEGT. This CDR3 is CASSPAAAHTEAFF. CDR3 DNA: TGTGCCAGCAGTCCGGCCGCGGCGCACACTGAAGCTTTCTTT.

The J gene is TRBJ2-7, the V gene TRBV19; 10 nucleotides agree with TRBD1. Germline V gene lookup returns CDR1 LNHDA and CDR2 SQIVND (reference sequence). The CDR3 totals 16 residues. The V gene end was trimmed by 6 bases and the J gene end by 0 bases; junction bases not matched to a gene: 8. This chain's CDR3 is CASRRTGGQFSYEQYF. CDR3 DNA sequence: TGTGCCAGTAGAAGGACAGGGGGACAATTCTCCTACGAGCAGTACTTC.

The CDR3 spells CATSMGGTGGQPQHF. CDR3 nucleotides: TGTGCCACCAGCATGGGAGGGACAGGGGGACAGCCCCAGCATTTT. The J gene is TRBJ1-5, the V gene TRBV15; 11 bases map to TRBD1. The junction had 6 bases not matched to a gene; V was cut back by 4 bases and J by 7 bases. The V gene's germline CDR1 is LNHNV and CDR2 YYDKDF (reference sequence). The CDR3 loop spans 15 amino acids.

This clone was recorded many times. The DNA of the CDR3 is TGTGCCAGCAGTCCGACTAGTACCAATGAGCAGTTCTTC. Translation: CASSPTSTNEQFF. This chain links TRBV6-4 with TRBJ2-1, with D possibly matching TRBD2 (6 bases). CDR3 length: 13 amino acids. Per germline, CDR1 MRHNA and CDR2 SNTAGT. V was pared by 5 bases and J by 6 bases, with 11 bases between.

V is TRBV7-8 and J is TRBJ2-7, with D tentatively TRBD2 (7 bases). The CDR3 has 13 amino acids. The germline V gene has CDR1 SGHVS and CDR2 FQNEAQ. V shed 3 bases and J shed 5 bases, with 11 bases lying between them. The CDR3 region is CASSFGGRDEQYF. As DNA, the CDR3 is TGTGCCAGCAGCTTCGGGGGGCGCGACGAGCAGTACTTC.

The J gene is TRBJ1-6, the V gene TRBV10-2; D might be TRBD1 (5 bases). Between the trimmed V and J ends, which lost 0 bases and 7 bases, there was a span of 10 bases. Germline V gene data show CDR1 as WSHSY and CDR2 as SAAADI. This CDR3 region has 15 residues. The CDR3 loop is CASSESSQANSPLHF. CDR3 in DNA: TGCGCCAGCAGTGAGTCATCACAGGCCAATTCACCCCTCCACTTT.